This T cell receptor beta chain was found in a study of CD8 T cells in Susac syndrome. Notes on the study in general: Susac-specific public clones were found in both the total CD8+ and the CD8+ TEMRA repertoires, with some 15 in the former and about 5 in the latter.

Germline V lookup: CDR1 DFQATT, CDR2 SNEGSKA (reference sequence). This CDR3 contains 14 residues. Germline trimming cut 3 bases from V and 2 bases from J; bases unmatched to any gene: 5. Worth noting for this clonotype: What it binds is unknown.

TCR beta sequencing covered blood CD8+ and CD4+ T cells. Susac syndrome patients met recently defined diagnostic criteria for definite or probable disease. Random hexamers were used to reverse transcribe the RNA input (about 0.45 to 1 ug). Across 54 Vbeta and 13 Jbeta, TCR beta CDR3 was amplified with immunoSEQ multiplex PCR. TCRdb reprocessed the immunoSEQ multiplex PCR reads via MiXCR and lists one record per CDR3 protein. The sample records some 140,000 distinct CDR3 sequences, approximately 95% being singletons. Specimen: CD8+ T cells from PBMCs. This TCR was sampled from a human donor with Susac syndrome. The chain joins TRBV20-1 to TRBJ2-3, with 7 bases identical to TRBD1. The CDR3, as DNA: TGCAGTGCTAGGGGGACAGAGTCCACAGATACGCAGTATTTT. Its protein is CSARGTESTDTQYF.